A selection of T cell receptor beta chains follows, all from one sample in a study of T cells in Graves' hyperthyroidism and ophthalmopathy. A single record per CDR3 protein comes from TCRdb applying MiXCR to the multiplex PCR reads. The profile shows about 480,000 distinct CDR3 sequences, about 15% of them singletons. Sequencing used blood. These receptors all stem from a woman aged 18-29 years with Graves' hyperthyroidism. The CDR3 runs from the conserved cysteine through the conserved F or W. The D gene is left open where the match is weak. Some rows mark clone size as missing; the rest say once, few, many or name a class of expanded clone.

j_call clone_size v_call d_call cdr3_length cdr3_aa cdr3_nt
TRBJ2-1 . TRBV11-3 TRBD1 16 CASRLVLYGTAYEQFF TGTGCCAGCAGGCTTGTATTGTACGGGACAGCTTATGAGCAGTTCTTC
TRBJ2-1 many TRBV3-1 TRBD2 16 CASSALAGGRNNEQFF TGTGCCAGCAGCGCTCTAGCGGGAGGGCGGAACAATGAGCAGTTCTTC
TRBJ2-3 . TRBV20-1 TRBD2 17 CSANRPERERYTDTQYF TGCAGTGCAAACCGACCCGAGCGGGAGCGATACACAGATACGCAGTATTTT
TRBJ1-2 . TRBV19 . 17 CASSPPTDIGIRYGYTF TGTGCCAGTAGTCCCCCGACCGATATTGGGATAAGGTATGGCTACACCTTC
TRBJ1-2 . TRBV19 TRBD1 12 CASGGQMGGYTF TGTGCCAGTGGGGGACAGATGGGTGGCTACACCTTC
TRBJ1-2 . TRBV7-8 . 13 CASSSGINYGYTF TGTGCCAGCAGCTCAGGGATAAACTATGGCTACACCTTC
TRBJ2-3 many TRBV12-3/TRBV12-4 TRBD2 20 CASSMTSGRGPEGFADTQYF TGTGCCAGCAGTATGACTAGCGGGAGAGGACCCGAGGGGTTCGCAGATACGCAGTATTTT
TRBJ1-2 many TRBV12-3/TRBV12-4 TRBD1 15 CASSFLNRGLDGYTF TGTGCCAGCAGTTTCCTGAACAGGGGGCTGGATGGCTACACCTTC
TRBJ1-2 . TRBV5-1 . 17 CASSFNLAFGLNYGYTF TGCGCCAGCAGCTTCAATTTGGCCTTTGGATTAAACTATGGCTACACCTTC
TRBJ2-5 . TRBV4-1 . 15 CASSQLLLELETQYF TGCGCCAGCAGCCAATTACTACTAGAACTAGAGACCCAGTACTTC
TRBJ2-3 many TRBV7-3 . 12 CASSSIGDTQYF TGTGCCAGCAGTTCCATCGGGGATACGCAGTATTTT
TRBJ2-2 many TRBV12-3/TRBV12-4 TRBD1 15 CASKRPGQGSGELFF TGTGCCAGCAAACGACCGGGACAGGGATCCGGGGAGCTGTTTTTT
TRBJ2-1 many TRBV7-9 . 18 CASSSLLRRRGPYNEQFF TGTGCCAGCAGCTCCCTTTTGCGCCGCCGGGGCCCTTACAATGAGCAGTTCTTC
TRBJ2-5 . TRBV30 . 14 CAWTIQGSQETQYF TGTGCCTGGACCATCCAGGGAAGCCAAGAGACCCAGTACTTC
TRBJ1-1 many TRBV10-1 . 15 CASSDRKGVDTEAFF TGCGCCAGCAGTGACCGGAAGGGGGTGGACACTGAAGCTTTCTTT
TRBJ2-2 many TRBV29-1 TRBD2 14 CSVPVTSDTGELFF TGCAGCGTTCCTGTTACTAGCGACACCGGGGAGCTGTTTTTT
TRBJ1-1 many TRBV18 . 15 CASSPPQGRPTEAFF TGTGCCAGCTCACCACCCCAGGGCCGACCCACTGAAGCTTTCTTT
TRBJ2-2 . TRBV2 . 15 CAGREVLVDTGELFF TGTGCCGGAAGGGAGGTTCTAGTGGACACCGGGGAGCTGTTTTTT
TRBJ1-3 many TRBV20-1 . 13 CSASGEAGNTIYF TGCAGTGCTAGCGGGGAGGCTGGAAACACCATATATTTT
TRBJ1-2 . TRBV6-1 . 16 CASSQITGTSNYGYTF TGTGCCAGCAGTCAGATCACCGGGACATCTAACTATGGCTACACCTTC
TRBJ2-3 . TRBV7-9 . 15 CASSLSWGPTDTQYF TGTGCCAGCAGCTTATCGTGGGGTCCCACAGATACGCAGTATTTT
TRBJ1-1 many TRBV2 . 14 CASSEDRMNTEAFF TGTGCCAGCAGTGAAGACAGGATGAACACTGAAGCTTTCTTT
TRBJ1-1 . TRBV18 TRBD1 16 CASSPVLGQKNTEAFF TGTGCCAGCTCACCTGTTTTGGGACAGAAGAACACTGAAGCTTTCTTT
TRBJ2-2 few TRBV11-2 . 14 CASTDGWNTGELFF TGTGCCAGCACAGACGGATGGAACACCGGGGAGCTGTTTTTT
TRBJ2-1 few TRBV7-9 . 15 CASSLHSLGRNEQFF TGTGCCAGCAGCTTGCACAGCCTTGGCCGCAATGAGCAGTTCTTC
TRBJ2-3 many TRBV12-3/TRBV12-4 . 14 CASSFSRGPDTQYF TGTGCCAGCAGTTTTTCCAGGGGCCCAGATACGCAGTATTTT
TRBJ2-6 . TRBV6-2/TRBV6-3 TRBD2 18 CASRPTSGRAAGANVLTF TGTGCCAGCAGGCCGACTAGCGGGAGGGCCGCTGGGGCCAACGTCCTGACTTTC
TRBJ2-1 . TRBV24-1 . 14 CATSDPWSGREQFF TGTGCCACCAGTGATCCCTGGTCCGGAAGGGAGCAGTTCTTC
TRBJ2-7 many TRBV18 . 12 CASSQGTYEQYF TGTGCCAGCTCACAAGGTACCTACGAGCAGTACTTC
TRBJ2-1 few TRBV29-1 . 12 CSVRGGGDEQFF TGCAGCGTTCGGGGAGGTGGGGATGAGCAGTTCTTC
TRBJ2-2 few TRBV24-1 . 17 CATSDRLTRNGAGELFF TGTGCCACCAGTGACCGCCTGACTAGGAATGGGGCCGGGGAGCTGTTTTTT
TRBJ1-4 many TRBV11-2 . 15 CASSFQWGAGEKLFF TGTGCCAGCAGCTTTCAATGGGGGGCGGGTGAAAAACTGTTTTTT
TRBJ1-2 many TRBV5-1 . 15 CASSLASGNVGGYTF TGCGCCAGCAGCTTGGCTTCGGGGAACGTCGGTGGCTACACCTTC
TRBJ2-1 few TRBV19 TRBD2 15 CASSIVAGVMNEQFF TGTGCCAGTAGTATCGTAGCGGGAGTGATGAATGAGCAGTTCTTC
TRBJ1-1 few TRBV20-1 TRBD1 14 CSASGQGRWTEAFF TGCAGTGCTTCCGGACAGGGGCGGTGGACTGAAGCTTTCTTT
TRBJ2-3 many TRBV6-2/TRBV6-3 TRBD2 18 CASSNASGRALSTDTQYF TGTGCCAGCAGCAACGCTAGCGGGAGGGCCTTGAGCACAGATACGCAGTATTTT
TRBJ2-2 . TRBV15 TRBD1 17 CATSRDWRQGWTGELFF TGTGCCACCAGCAGAGATTGGAGACAGGGTTGGACCGGGGAGCTGTTTTTT
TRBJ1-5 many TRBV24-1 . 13 CATSDSSNQPQHF TGTGCCACCAGTGATTCGAGCAATCAGCCCCAGCATTTT
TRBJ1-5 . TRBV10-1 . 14 CASSEGRGDQPQHF TGCGCCAGCAGTGAGGGTAGGGGCGATCAGCCCCAGCATTTT
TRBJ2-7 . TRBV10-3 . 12 CAISEEAMGQYF TGTGCCATCAGTGAGGAGGCCATGGGGCAGTACTTC
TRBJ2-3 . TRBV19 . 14 CASSIDWSTDTQYF TGTGCCAGTAGTATAGACTGGAGCACAGATACGCAGTATTTT
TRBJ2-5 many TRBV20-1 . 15 CSAEDRSGSLETQYF TGCAGTGCCGAGGACAGGAGCGGGAGTCTTGAGACCCAGTACTTC
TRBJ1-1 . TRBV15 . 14 CATSRIRGGTEAFF TGTGCCACCAGCAGAATCAGGGGCGGAACTGAAGCTTTCTTT
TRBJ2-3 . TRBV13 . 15 CASSTWTYTTDTQYF TGTGCCAGCAGCACCTGGACATATACCACAGATACGCAGTATTTT
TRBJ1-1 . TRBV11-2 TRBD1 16 CASRPGTALMNTEAFF TGTGCCAGCAGACCCGGGACAGCCCTGATGAACACTGAAGCTTTCTTT
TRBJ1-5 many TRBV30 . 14 CAWSALQENQPQHF TGTGCCTGGAGTGCCCTTCAGGAGAATCAGCCCCAGCATTTT
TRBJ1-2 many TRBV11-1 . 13 CASSPGRDYGYTF TGTGCCAGCAGCCCCGGGAGGGACTATGGCTACACCTTC
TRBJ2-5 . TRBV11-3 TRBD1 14 CASSLERGQETQYF TGTGCCAGCAGCTTAGAAAGGGGGCAGGAGACCCAGTACTTC
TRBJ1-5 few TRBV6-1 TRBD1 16 CAINRGSFYSNQPQHF TGTGCCATAAACAGGGGGAGCTTCTATAGCAATCAGCCCCAGCATTTT
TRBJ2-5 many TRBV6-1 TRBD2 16 CASMPGLAGDQETQYF TGTGCCAGCATGCCGGGACTAGCGGGGGACCAAGAGACCCAGTACTTC
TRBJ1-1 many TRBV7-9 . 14 CASSLWDGGTEAFF TGTGCCAGCAGCCTTTGGGATGGCGGCACTGAAGCTTTCTTT